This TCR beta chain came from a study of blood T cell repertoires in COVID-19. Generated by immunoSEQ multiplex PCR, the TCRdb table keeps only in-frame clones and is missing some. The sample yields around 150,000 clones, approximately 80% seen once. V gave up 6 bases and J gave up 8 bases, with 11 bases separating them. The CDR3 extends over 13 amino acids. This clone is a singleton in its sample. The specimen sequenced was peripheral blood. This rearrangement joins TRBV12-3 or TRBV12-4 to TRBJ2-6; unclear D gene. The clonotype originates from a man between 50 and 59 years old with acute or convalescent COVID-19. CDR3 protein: CASSLDLTNVLTF. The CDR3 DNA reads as TGTGCCAGCAGCCTCGACTTAACCAACGTCCTGACTTTC.